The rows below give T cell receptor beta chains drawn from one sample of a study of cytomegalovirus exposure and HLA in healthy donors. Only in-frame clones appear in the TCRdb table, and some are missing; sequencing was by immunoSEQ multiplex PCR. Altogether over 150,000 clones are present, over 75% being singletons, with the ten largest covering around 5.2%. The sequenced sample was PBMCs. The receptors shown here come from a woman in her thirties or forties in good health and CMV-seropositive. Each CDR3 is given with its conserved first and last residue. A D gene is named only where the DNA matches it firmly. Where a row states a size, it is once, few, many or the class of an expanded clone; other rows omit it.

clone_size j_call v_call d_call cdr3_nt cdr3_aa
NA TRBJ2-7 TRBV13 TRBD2 TGTGCCAGCAGCTCCACTAGCGGGGGGACTAGCGAGCAGTACTTC CASSSTSGGTSEQYF
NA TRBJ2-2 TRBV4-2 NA TGTGCCAGCAGCCAACTGGGGACTTCGAACACCGGGGAGCTGTTTTTT CASSQLGTSNTGELFF
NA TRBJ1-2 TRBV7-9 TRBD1 TGTGCCAGCAGCGTCGGGACAGGGGGCTATGGCTACACCTTC CASSVGTGGYGYTF
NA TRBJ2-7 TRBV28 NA TGTGCCAGCAGTCTCTCCCCCTCCTACGAGCAGTACTTC CASSLSPSYEQYF
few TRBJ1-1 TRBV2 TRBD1 TGTGCCAGCAGTGATTGGGGTATGACAGGGACTGAAGCTTTCTTT CASSDWGMTGTEAFF
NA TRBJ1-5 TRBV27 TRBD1 TGTGCCAGCAGTGAGGGGACAGGGAGGTATAATCAGCCCCAGCATTTT CASSEGTGRYNQPQHF
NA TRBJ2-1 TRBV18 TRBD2 TGTGCCAGCTCACCCGGGTTAGGGACTAGCGGGAGCCCCAATGAGCAGTTCTTC CASSPGLGTSGSPNEQFF
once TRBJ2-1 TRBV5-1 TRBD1 TGCGCCAGCAGCTTGAGGACAGGGGGTGGGGATGAGCAGTTCTTC CASSLRTGGGDEQFF
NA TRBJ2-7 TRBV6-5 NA TGTGCCAGCAGTTACGGCGGAGGGGTGGCCTACGAGCAGTACTTC CASSYGGGVAYEQYF
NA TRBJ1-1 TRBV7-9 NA TGTGCCAGCAGGAAACATGTTAACACTGAAGCTTTCTTT CASRKHVNTEAFF
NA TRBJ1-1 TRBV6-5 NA TGTGCCAGCAGTTACATCGCAGGCCAGACGAACACTGAAGCTTTCTTT CASSYIAGQTNTEAFF
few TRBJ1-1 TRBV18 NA TGTGCCAGCTCACCATCAACAATAATGAACACTGAAGCTTTCTTT CASSPSTIMNTEAFF
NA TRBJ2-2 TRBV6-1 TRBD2 TGTGCCAGCAGTGAAGGGGATGGACTAGCGGAGCTGTTTTTT CASSEGDGLAELFF
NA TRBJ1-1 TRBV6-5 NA TGTGCCAGCGCGGAGTGGGGCGAGGACACTGAAGCTTTCTTT CASAEWGEDTEAFF